This TCR beta chain was recovered during a study of glioma-infiltrating T cells after dendritic cell vaccination. Overall study findings and caveats: Survival was not directly related to TCR clonality in these patients.

This CDR3 region has 15 residues. After removal of 5 bases from V and 2 bases from J, the junction contained 5 bases not matched to a gene. Germline loops: CDR1 MNHNS, CDR2 SASEGT. TCRB CDR3 was amplified from 2 ug genomic DNA or less. Amplification used 60 V beta primers and 13 J beta primers. Generated by immunoSEQ multiplex PCR, the TCRdb table keeps only in-frame clones and is missing some. The data contain about 50,000 clones, about nine tenths of them seen just once; the ten biggest clones take up 5.3%. Concerning this clone itself: Antigen unknown.

Time point here: after dendritic cell vaccination, including at tumor progression/relapse. All glioblastoma patients lacked an isocitrate dehydrogenase mutation. This material consisted of blood, taken after dendritic cell vaccination. The chain is built from TRBV6-1 and TRBJ2-7, with 11 bases lining up with TRBD2. The TCR comes from a human donor with glioblastoma. The CDR3, as DNA: TGTGCCAGCAGTCTTGGACTAGCGGGCACCTACGAGCAGTACTTC. Protein product: CASSLGLAGTYEQYF.